The 12 T cell receptor beta chains below were found in one sample sequenced in a study of T cell responses to AZD1222 COVID-19 vaccine. Using immunoSEQ multiplex PCR, the repertoire was profiled, and TCRdb retains in-frame clones only, with some absent. The sample yields roughly 120,000 clones, around nine tenths seen once. The sample in question was peripheral blood, obtained on day 0 of AZD1222 vaccination. All receptors come from an adult in good health.

This clone was counted between two and nine times. This chain links TRBV15 with TRBJ1-5; D possibly corresponds to TRBD1 (6 bases). With 0 bases removed from V and 6 bases from J, the gap between germline ends came to 12 bases. The germline CDR1 and CDR2 sequences are LNHNV and YYDKDF (reference sequence). The CDR3 sequence is 15 residues long. CDR3 in amino acids: CATSRDAGGTQPQHF. CDR3 DNA: TGTGCCACCAGCAGAGATGCGGGGGGCACTCAGCCCCAGCATTTT.

This clone was counted between two and nine times. V is TRBV4-1 and J is TRBJ1-6; D is perhaps TRBD1 (5 bases). The V gene's germline CDR1 is MGHRA and CDR2 YSYEKL. V was cut by 2 bases and J by 9 bases, with 5 bases left in between. This CDR3 has 12 amino acids. The CDR3 loop is CASSQRGSPLHF. CDR3 sequence (DNA): TGCGCCAGCAGCCAAAGGGGTTCACCCCTCCACTTT.

The chain employs TRBV7-2 and TRBJ2-1; no reliable D call. The CDR3 covers 13 residues. Germline V gene sequence: CDR1 SGHTA, CDR2 FQGNSA. V was clipped by 5 bases and J by 2 bases, with 7 bases between them. The CDR3 reads CASSPGPYNEQFF. DNA for the CDR3: TGTGCCAGCAGCCCTGGACCCTACAATGAGCAGTTCTTC.

This chain joins TRBV19 and TRBJ1-1; a possible D gene is TRBD1 (5 bases). Germline-derived CDR1 and CDR2 are LNHDA and SQIVND (reference sequence). V gave up 7 bases and J gave up 0 bases, with 15 bases separating them. This CDR3 region has 15 residues. The CDR3 DNA reads as TGTGCCAGTAATGAGGGGAAAATCATGAACACTGAAGCTTTCTTT. Translated, it gives CASNEGKIMNTEAFF.

The chain uses TRBV4-3 and TRBJ1-3; 10 bases are shared with TRBD1. The germline gives CDR1 LGHNA, CDR2 YSLEER. The CDR3 is 17 residues long. J lost 0 bases, V lost 1 base, and 3 bases had no gene match. The CDR3 region has the DNA TGCGCCAGCAGCCAAGTGGGACAGGGGCCCTCTGGAAACACCATATATTTT. Its protein is CASSQVGQGPSGNTIYF.

The V gene is TRBV19, the J gene TRBJ1-1, with 10 positions matching TRBD1. CDR1 and CDR2 from the germline V gene are LNHDA and SQIVND (reference sequence). This CDR3 has 17 amino acids. J was trimmed by 6 bases and V by 5 bases; bases with no gene match: 15. The CDR3 DNA reads TGTGCCAGTAGTCGTGACAGGGGGCCCCTTCCATCGGCTGAAGCTTTCTTT. Translated, it gives CASSRDRGPLPSAEAFF.

The genes are TRBV6-5 and TRBJ1-6; no firm D call. Germline-derived CDR1 and CDR2 are MNHEY and SVGAGI. V gave up 4 bases and J gave up 5 bases, with 12 bases separating them. This CDR3 has 15 amino acids. This CDR3 reads CASSSPGGNNSPLHF. The CDR3 nucleotides are TGTGCCAGCAGTTCTCCGGGAGGGAATAATTCACCCCTCCACTTT.

V usage is TRBV7-6 and J usage is TRBJ1-1, with TRBD1 matching over 8 bases. The germline V gene has CDR1 SGHVS and CDR2 FNYEAQ. The CDR3 has 15 residues. V dropped 8 bases and J dropped 2; count of bases not matched to a gene: 10. The CDR3 region has the DNA TGTGCCAGCGGGGCCTCGGACAGGGCCAACACTGAAGCTTTCTTT. This sequence encodes CASGASDRANTEAFF.

The rearrangement joins TRBV28 to TRBJ1-5; possible D gene TRBD1, 5 bases. Germline values: CDR1 MDHEN, CDR2 SYDVKM. The V end lost 6 bases, the J end lost 0 bases, and 12 bases lay between the germline ends. The CDR3 is 15 residues long. This chain's CDR3 is CASSIVGVSNQPQHF. The CDR3 DNA follows: TGTGCCAGCAGCATCGTAGGGGTTAGCAATCAGCCCCAGCATTTT.

The chain joins TRBV6-6 to TRBJ2-2, with D unresolved. Looked up from germline, CDR1 is MNHNY and CDR2 is SVGAGI (reference sequence). The length of the CDR3 is 16 residues. V was trimmed by 2 bases and J by 1 base, leaving 11 bases between them. As DNA, the CDR3 is TGTGCCAGCAGTTACGCGATGACGGGGAACACCGGGGAGCTGTTTTTT. The encoded protein is CASSYAMTGNTGELFF.

The chain links TRBV5-4 to TRBJ1-2; no firm D call. Germline lookup yields CDR1 SGHNT and CDR2 YYREEE (reference sequence). The CDR3 totals 13 residues. The ends were cut back, 1 base at V and 2 bases at J, with 6 bases in the middle. The CDR3 reads CASSLNSNYGYTF. As DNA, the CDR3 is TGTGCCAGCAGCTTGAATTCAAACTATGGCTACACCTTC. Complete variable domain (other parts from reference TRBV5-4 and TRBJ1-2): ETGVTQSPTHLIKTRGQQVTLRCSSQSGHNTVSWYQQALGQGPQFIFQYYREEENGRGNFPPRFSGLQFPNYSSELNVNALELDDSALYLCASSLNSNYGYTFGSGTRLTVV.

This clone has more than one count but fewer than ten. The V call is TRBV5-1, the J call TRBJ1-4; D gene uncertain. The CDR3 runs to 16 residues. Trimming removed 0 bases at V and 0 bases at J, with 9 bases between. Germline lookup yields CDR1 SGHRS and CDR2 YFSETQ. The CDR3 DNA reads TGCGCCAGCAGCTTGGCCGGTAGAGCAACTAATGAAAAACTGTTTTTT. This codes for CASSLAGRATNEKLFF.